A selection of T cell receptor beta chains follows, all from one sample in a study of Ad26.COV2.S vaccination and SARS-CoV-2 variants. TCRdb keeps only in-frame clones here, not all; method: immunoSEQ multiplex PCR. The sample carries roughly 300,000 clones, about 85% recorded once. This sample comprised peripheral blood, obtained in a trial of Ad26.COV2.S vaccine versus placebo. These receptors came from a person aged 18-60 years who received the Ad26.COV2.S COVID-19 vaccine or a placebo. Both conserved end residues are part of each CDR3. The D gene is left open where the match is weak.

len	d_gene	v_gene	j_gene	CDR3aa
16	.	TRBV10-3	TRBJ1-6	CAISESTGRENSPLHF
14	.	TRBV27	TRBJ1-1	CASRYTREFPEAFF
17	TRBD2	TRBV14	TRBJ2-3	CASSQDLGAGGLNTQYF
14	.	TRBV7-2	TRBJ1-4	CASSPPPPNEKLFF
15	.	TRBV7-3	TRBJ1-1	CASSTSGTLNTEAFF
15	.	TRBV15	TRBJ1-4	CATSREAVVAEKLFF
14	TRBD1	TRBV19	TRBJ1-6	CASSTRGGNSPLHF
16	TRBD2	TRBV11-2	TRBJ2-7	CASSPFITGGPYEQYF
18	TRBD1	TRBV10-3	TRBJ1-6	CAISESTSSAGGDSPLHF
17	.	TRBV10-3	TRBJ2-2	CAINPDGVILNTGELFF
16	TRBD2	TRBV4-1	TRBJ2-2	CASRVSGTANTGELFF
15	.	TRBV18	TRBJ1-1	CASSPPYDRSTEAFF
13	.	TRBV5-1	TRBJ2-7	CASSLAEGYEQYF
14	.	TRBV7-2	TRBJ2-3	CASSLAGARDTQYF
13	.	TRBV6-5	TRBJ1-1	CASSRTEWGEAFF
14	.	TRBV6-2/TRBV6-3	TRBJ1-1	CASSFREGGTEAFF
14	.	TRBV27	TRBJ1-2	CASSLGRGTYGYTF
15	.	TRBV10-3	TRBJ2-3	CAIRRHTSSTDTQYF
17	TRBD1	TRBV5-5	TRBJ1-5	CASSSRTRQGWNQPQHF
15	.	TRBV11-2	TRBJ2-7	CASSLGGGGLYEQYF
12	.	TRBV7-2	TRBJ1-1	CASSPGFTEAFF
13	.	TRBV6-1	TRBJ1-6	CASSEEVYSPLHF
13	TRBD1	TRBV4-3	TRBJ1-2	CAKDLGQGKGYTF
18	.	TRBV28	TRBJ2-2	CASSLDRGAVWDTGELFF
15	TRBD2	TRBV15	TRBJ2-2	CATQPREGLTGELFF
15	TRBD2	TRBV6-2/TRBV6-3	TRBJ2-1	CASSQTSETYNEQFF